This is a list of T cell receptor beta chains from one sample in a study of blood T cell repertoires in COVID-19. This table comes from immunoSEQ multiplex PCR, and its TCRdb copy is limited to in-frame clones, with some not included. This table holds about 240,000 clones, 82% found once. Material for sequencing was peripheral blood. The source is an older woman with acute or convalescent COVID-19. Each CDR3 is given with its conserved first and last residue. The order of the fields is D gene, clone size, J gene, V gene, CDR3 protein, CDR3 DNA. A D gene is named only where the DNA matches it firmly. Clone size is shown for a subset of rows, as once, few, many or a class of expanded clone.

D: TRBD1
size: NA
J: TRBJ2-5
V: TRBV12-3/TRBV12-4
CDR3: CASSPQGEETQYF
DNA: TGTGCCAGCAGTCCACAGGGGGAGGAGACCCAGTACTTC

D: NA
size: NA
J: TRBJ1-5
V: TRBV29-1
CDR3: CSVAGGYSNQPQHF
DNA: TGCAGCGTAGCGGGGGGGTATAGCAATCAGCCCCAGCATTTT

D: TRBD1
size: NA
J: TRBJ1-1
V: TRBV6-5
CDR3: CASSWDRVNTEAFF
DNA: TGTGCCAGCAGTTGGGACAGGGTGAACACTGAAGCTTTCTTT

D: TRBD1
size: NA
J: TRBJ2-7
V: TRBV19
CDR3: CASSMGTGGYEQYF
DNA: TGTGCCAGTAGTATGGGGACAGGGGGGTACGAGCAGTACTTC

D: NA
size: NA
J: TRBJ1-4
V: TRBV21-1
CDR3: CASSDHGTTNEKLFF
DNA: TGTGCCAGCAGCGACCACGGGACAACTAATGAAAAACTGTTTTTT

D: TRBD2
size: NA
J: TRBJ2-7
V: TRBV6-5
CDR3: CASTAGEAKSYEQYF
DNA: TGTGCCAGTACTGCGGGGGAAGCTAAGTCCTACGAGCAGTACTTC

D: NA
size: few
J: TRBJ1-1
V: TRBV5-4
CDR3: CASSLVGRPDTEAFF
DNA: TGTGCCAGCAGCTTGGTGGGCAGGCCAGACACTGAAGCTTTCTTT

D: TRBD1
size: NA
J: TRBJ1-5
V: TRBV30
CDR3: CAWTAGQGAQPQHF
DNA: TGTGCCTGGACGGCCGGACAGGGGGCGCAGCCCCAGCATTTT

D: NA
size: few
J: TRBJ1-1
V: TRBV5-5
CDR3: CASSLVEYAEAFF
DNA: TGTGCCAGCAGCTTGGTAGAGTATGCTGAAGCTTTCTTT

D: TRBD1
size: NA
J: TRBJ1-3
V: TRBV5-8
CDR3: CASPEYDRAAGNTIYF
DNA: TGTGCCAGTCCGGAATATGACAGGGCCGCTGGAAACACCATATATTTT

D: NA
size: NA
J: TRBJ2-6
V: TRBV9
CDR3: CASSVTEWSSGANVLTF
DNA: TGTGCCAGCAGCGTAACCGAGTGGTCCTCTGGGGCCAACGTCCTGACTTTC

D: NA
size: NA
J: TRBJ1-1
V: TRBV11-3
CDR3: CASSPAGKTGSRNTEAFF
DNA: TGTGCCAGCAGTCCCGCCGGGAAAACAGGGAGTCGGAATACTGAAGCTTTCTTT

D: NA
size: NA
J: TRBJ1-1
V: TRBV6-5
CDR3: CASSYSAGAGTEAFF
DNA: TGTGCCAGCAGTTACTCGGCAGGGGCTGGCACTGAAGCTTTCTTT

D: NA
size: NA
J: TRBJ2-1
V: TRBV5-1
CDR3: CASWDTGNEQFF
DNA: TGCGCCAGCTGGGATACAGGGAATGAGCAGTTCTTC

D: TRBD2
size: NA
J: TRBJ2-1
V: TRBV9
CDR3: CASSPSGGGFNEQFF
DNA: TGTGCCAGCAGCCCTTCCGGGGGAGGGTTTAATGAGCAGTTCTTC

D: NA
size: NA
J: TRBJ1-3
V: TRBV11-2
CDR3: CASSLGHQGYGNTIYF
DNA: TGTGCCAGCAGCTTAGGACATCAGGGATACGGAAACACCATATATTTT

D: TRBD1
size: NA
J: TRBJ2-7
V: TRBV10-3
CDR3: CAISESDRGAYEQYF
DNA: TGTGCCATCAGTGAGTCGGACAGGGGGGCCTACGAGCAGTACTTC

D: TRBD1
size: NA
J: TRBJ2-5
V: TRBV9
CDR3: CASSVGTGASQETQYF
DNA: TGTGCCAGCAGCGTAGGAACAGGGGCCTCCCAAGAGACCCAGTACTTC

D: NA
size: many
J: TRBJ1-1
V: TRBV19
CDR3: CASSFGHPGVEAFF
DNA: TGTGCCAGTAGTTTCGGACATCCGGGGGTGGAAGCTTTCTTT

D: TRBD2
size: NA
J: TRBJ2-5
V: TRBV4-3
CDR3: CASSQQLAGNAQETQYF
DNA: TGCGCCAGCAGCCAGCAACTAGCGGGGAACGCCCAAGAGACCCAGTACTTC

D: TRBD1
size: once
J: TRBJ1-2
V: TRBV29-1
CDR3: CSVEKHTGGRGYTF
DNA: TGCAGCGTTGAAAAACACACAGGGGGTAGAGGCTACACCTTC

D: NA
size: NA
J: TRBJ2-3
V: TRBV4-3
CDR3: CASSQDFLSAYTDTQYF
DNA: TGCGCCAGCAGCCAAGATTTTCTATCAGCGTACACAGATACGCAGTATTTT

D: TRBD1
size: NA
J: TRBJ1-1
V: TRBV10-1
CDR3: CASRVQGWNTEAFF
DNA: TGCGCCAGCAGGGTACAGGGGTGGAACACTGAAGCTTTCTTT

D: NA
size: NA
J: TRBJ2-1
V: TRBV11-2
CDR3: CASSSKDSASYNEQFF
DNA: TGTGCCAGCAGCTCAAAGGACTCAGCCTCCTACAATGAGCAGTTCTTC

D: TRBD1
size: once
J: TRBJ1-6
V: TRBV27
CDR3: CASSFFTGAGYSPLHF
DNA: TGTGCCAGCAGTTTTTTCACAGGGGCTGGGTATTCACCCCTCCACTTT

D: TRBD1
size: once
J: TRBJ1-5
V: TRBV28
CDR3: CASTLDRVYQPQHF
DNA: TGTGCCAGCACTTTAGACAGGGTTTATCAGCCCCAGCATTTT

D: NA
size: NA
J: TRBJ1-5
V: TRBV6-6
CDR3: CASSYSSRDQPQHF
DNA: TGTGCCAGCAGTTACTCGTCCCGCGATCAGCCCCAGCATTTT

D: TRBD1
size: NA
J: TRBJ2-5
V: TRBV18
CDR3: CASSPLGTGGSETQYF
DNA: TGTGCCAGCTCACCCCTCGGGACAGGGGGATCTGAGACCCAGTACTTC

D: NA
size: NA
J: TRBJ1-1
V: TRBV6-2/TRBV6-3
CDR3: CASSYPTPGMDTEAFF
DNA: TGTGCCAGCAGTTATCCGACCCCGGGGATGGACACTGAAGCTTTCTTT

D: NA
size: NA
J: TRBJ2-3
V: TRBV24-1
CDR3: CATSDPGASTDTQYF
DNA: TGTGCCACCAGTGACCCGGGTGCTAGCACAGATACGCAGTATTTT

D: NA
size: once
J: TRBJ2-5
V: TRBV9
CDR3: CASSVDLRGGETQYF
DNA: TGTGCCAGCAGCGTAGACCTCAGGGGAGGGGAGACCCAGTACTTC

D: TRBD1
size: NA
J: TRBJ2-3
V: TRBV5-1
CDR3: CASSSGPGTGGRDTQYF
DNA: TGCGCCAGCAGCTCCGGACCCGGGACAGGGGGGAGAGATACGCAGTATTTT

D: NA
size: NA
J: TRBJ2-1
V: TRBV11-2
CDR3: CASSSRGVGYNEQFF
DNA: TGTGCCAGCAGCTCCCGGGGAGTCGGATACAATGAGCAGTTCTTC

D: TRBD2
size: NA
J: TRBJ2-5
V: TRBV19
CDR3: CASSKSGGLNQETQYF
DNA: TGTGCCAGTAGTAAAAGCGGGGGGCTGAACCAAGAGACCCAGTACTTC

D: NA
size: NA
J: TRBJ1-1
V: TRBV18
CDR3: CASSPLLSTEAFF
DNA: TGTGCCAGCTCACCATTATTGAGCACTGAAGCTTTCTTT

D: NA
size: NA
J: TRBJ1-3
V: TRBV7-9
CDR3: CASSFPSSGNTIYF
DNA: TGTGCCAGCAGCTTCCCGAGCTCTGGAAACACCATATATTTT

D: NA
size: NA
J: TRBJ2-1
V: TRBV2
CDR3: CASSLYNEQFF
DNA: TGTGCCAGCAGTCTCTACAATGAGCAGTTCTTC

D: NA
size: NA
J: TRBJ1-4
V: TRBV30
CDR3: CAWTRTTGKTNEKLFF
DNA: TGTGCCTGGACACGAACCACAGGGAAAACTAATGAAAAACTGTTTTTT

D: NA
size: many
J: TRBJ1-6
V: TRBV19
CDR3: CASSIQGTSPLHF
DNA: TGTGCCAGTAGTATACAGGGGACCTCACCCCTCCACTTT

D: TRBD2
size: NA
J: TRBJ2-1
V: TRBV5-6
CDR3: CASSSRLAGGHNEQFF
DNA: TGTGCCAGCAGCTCTCGACTAGCGGGGGGTCACAATGAGCAGTTCTTC

D: NA
size: NA
J: TRBJ1-2
V: TRBV7-2
CDR3: CASSLDRYGYTF
DNA: TGTGCCAGCAGCTTAGACAGATATGGCTACACCTTC

D: NA
size: NA
J: TRBJ1-4
V: TRBV27
CDR3: CASSVLRSEKLFF
DNA: TGTGCCAGCAGTGTTCTAAGAAGTGAAAAACTGTTTTTT